This T cell receptor (beta chain) stems from a study of T cell responses to AZD1222 COVID-19 vaccine. Study-wide context: Some second doses came at about 4 weeks and others at about 12 weeks; these were pooled. General study results and limits: The number of AZD1222 recipients seropositive at baseline was only five or six. Targeting of unmutated variant regions was reportedly seen in nearly half of spike-specific TCRs. Spike-specific TCR repertoires showed rising breadth and depth after two AZD1222 doses.

The CDR3 extends over 15 amino acids. As for this clone: Its target is unknown.

This table comes from immunoSEQ multiplex PCR, and its TCRdb copy is limited to in-frame clones, with some not included. The sample shows about 120,000 clones, around 92% of them seen only once. The sequence derives from an adult in good health. The sample here was peripheral blood, taken on day 0 of AZD1222 vaccination. The gene calls are TRBV21-1 and TRBJ2-3. TRBV21-1 represents a pseudogene. CDR3 nucleotide sequence: TGTGCCAGCAGCAAATCCGAGGGGTTCACAGATACGCAGTATTTT. Translating it yields CASSKSEGFTDTQYF.